This is a list of T cell receptor beta chains from one sample in a study of shared clonotypes between healthy human individuals. TCRdb's table, derived via immunoSEQ multiplex PCR, lists solely in-frame clones and lacks some. This sample carries 2 million to 2.5 million clones, 93% of them seen once, and the ten largest clones take around 0.4%. Input material: naive CD4+ T cells from PBMCs. These receptors all come from a man younger than 35 in good health. Some clones in this sample may be carry-over from other donors' samples. CDR3s include the opening cysteine and the closing phenylalanine or tryptophan. The order of the fields is J gene, clone size, V gene, D gene, CDR3 protein, CDR3 DNA. D genes are given only for firm matches. Size is stated for part of the rows, as once, few or many counts, or as a class when the clone is expanded.

J: TRBJ2-3
size: -
V: TRBV7-2
D: TRBD2
CDR3: CASSLGTSGRPWGF
DNA: TGTGCCAGCAGCTTAGGGACTAGCGGGAGGCCTTGGGGGTTT

J: TRBJ2-7
size: -
V: TRBV7-9
D: TRBD1
CDR3: CASSPQPGQGYAYEQYF
DNA: TGTGCCAGCAGCCCACAACCGGGACAGGGATACGCCTACGAGCAGTACTTC

J: TRBJ2-1
size: -
V: TRBV12-2
D: -
CDR3: CASPKLWRSPYNEQFF
DNA: TGTGCAAGTCCTAAGCTGTGGAGGTCCCCTTACAATGAGCAGTTCTTC

J: TRBJ2-1
size: -
V: TRBV5-1
D: TRBD2
CDR3: CASSLGWASGGNEQFF
DNA: TGCGCCAGCAGCTTGGGATGGGCTAGCGGGGGAAATGAGCAGTTCTTC

J: TRBJ2-7
size: -
V: TRBV27
D: -
CDR3: CASSPFSLRVSYEQYF
DNA: TGTGCCAGCAGTCCTTTCTCTCTCAGGGTTTCCTACGAGCAGTACTTC

J: TRBJ2-1
size: -
V: TRBV10-1
D: -
CDR3: CASSERPRLGSYNEQFF
DNA: TGCGCCAGCAGTGAGCGGCCCCGTTTGGGCTCCTACAATGAGCAGTTCTTC

J: TRBJ1-4
size: -
V: TRBV28
D: -
CDR3: CASSMRSRAGFF
DNA: TGTGCCAGCAGTATGAGGTCCAGGGCCGGGTTTTTT

J: TRBJ2-1
size: -
V: TRBV5-4
D: -
CDR3: CASSLGGAVTYNEQFF
DNA: TGTGCCAGCAGCTTGGGTGGGGCAGTAACCTACAATGAGCAGTTCTTC

J: TRBJ2-7
size: -
V: TRBV5-1
D: -
CDR3: CASSFGQGSNEQYF
DNA: TGCGCCAGCAGCTTCGGACAAGGAAGCAACGAGCAGTACTTC

J: TRBJ2-1
size: -
V: TRBV9
D: TRBD2
CDR3: CASSGQTSGSYNEQFF
DNA: TGTGCCAGCAGCGGTCAGACTAGCGGGAGTTACAATGAGCAGTTCTTC

J: TRBJ2-7
size: -
V: TRBV6-5
D: TRBD2
CDR3: CASSYSRLAGEQYF
DNA: TGTGCCAGCAGTTACTCTCGACTAGCGGGGGAGCAGTACTTC

J: TRBJ2-3
size: once
V: TRBV6-5
D: -
CDR3: CASRLQGRSTDTQYF
DNA: TGTGCCAGCAGACTTCAGGGAAGGAGCACAGATACGCAGTATTTT

J: TRBJ2-2
size: -
V: TRBV23-1
D: -
CDR3: CASSQFYSGPRANTGELFF
DNA: TGCGCCAGCAGTCAATTTTACTCGGGACCGAGAGCGAACACCGGGGAGCTGTTTTTT

J: TRBJ2-2
size: -
V: TRBV7-7
D: -
CDR3: CASTPGWGLIYTGELFF
DNA: TGTGCCAGCACCCCGGGATGGGGGTTAATTTACACCGGGGAGCTGTTTTTT

J: TRBJ2-3
size: -
V: TRBV30
D: -
CDR3: CAWKIEGVSSTDTQYF
DNA: TGTGCCTGGAAAATCGAGGGAGTCTCTAGCACAGATACGCAGTATTTT

J: TRBJ2-3
size: -
V: TRBV25-1
D: TRBD2
CDR3: CASTPSGVTDTQYF
DNA: TGTGCCAGCACTCCTAGCGGGGTCACAGATACGCAGTATTTT

J: TRBJ2-1
size: -
V: TRBV7-6
D: -
CDR3: CASTLGLASYNEQFF
DNA: TGTGCCAGCACCCTCGGGCTGGCCTCCTACAATGAGCAGTTCTTC

J: TRBJ2-7
size: -
V: TRBV2
D: -
CDR3: CASLYGSFGEQYF
DNA: TGTGCCAGCTTGTATGGTTCCTTCGGGGAGCAGTACTTC

J: TRBJ1-2
size: -
V: TRBV5-1
D: TRBD1
CDR3: CASSPDRVRNYGYTF
DNA: TGCGCCAGCAGCCCGGACAGGGTCCGGAACTATGGCTACACCTTC

J: TRBJ1-2
size: -
V: TRBV19
D: -
CDR3: CASSVHRQAAGGYTF
DNA: TGTGCCAGTAGTGTACATAGACAGGCCGCCGGCGGCTACACCTTC

J: TRBJ1-2
size: -
V: TRBV7-9
D: -
CDR3: CASSSGWQGWYYGYTF
DNA: TGTGCCAGCAGCTCGGGTTGGCAGGGGTGGTACTATGGCTACACCTTC

J: TRBJ1-2
size: -
V: TRBV5-6
D: TRBD1
CDR3: CASSLGTGGYGYTF
DNA: TGTGCCAGCAGCTTGGGGACAGGGGGTTATGGCTACACCTTC

J: TRBJ1-6
size: -
V: TRBV5-1
D: -
CDR3: CASSSWTDNSPLHF
DNA: TGCGCCAGCAGCTCCTGGACTGATAATTCACCCCTCCACTTT

J: TRBJ2-2
size: -
V: TRBV7-3
D: TRBD1
CDR3: CASSLGGQGMAGELFF
DNA: TGTGCCAGCAGCTTAGGCGGACAGGGGATGGCCGGGGAGCTGTTTTTT

J: TRBJ1-1
size: -
V: TRBV19
D: TRBD1
CDR3: CASSTRLGQGASEAFF
DNA: TGTGCCAGTAGTACCCGACTGGGACAGGGGGCATCTGAAGCTTTCTTT

J: TRBJ2-3
size: once
V: TRBV4-1
D: TRBD2
CDR3: CASSQEQEREGADTQYF
DNA: TGCGCCAGCAGCCAAGAACAGGAGCGGGAGGGGGCAGATACGCAGTATTTT

J: TRBJ2-2
size: -
V: TRBV4-3
D: TRBD2
CDR3: CASSQARVAGGGELFF
DNA: TGCGCCAGCAGCCAAGCCCGGGTAGCGGGTGGCGGGGAGCTGTTTTTT

J: TRBJ2-3
size: once
V: TRBV29-1
D: -
CDR3: CSVEVGQDFTDTQYF
DNA: TGCAGCGTTGAAGTTGGGCAGGACTTCACAGATACGCAGTATTTT

J: TRBJ1-4
size: -
V: TRBV18
D: -
CDR3: CASSPGVNNEKLFF
DNA: TGTGCCAGCTCACCAGGGGTTAATAATGAAAAACTGTTTTTT